This T cell receptor (beta chain) is drawn from a study of T cells expressing NK-cell markers. Study background: The TCR beta repertoires were obtained from sorted CD3+CD56+NKG2C+, CD3+CD56+NKG2C- and CD3+CD56-NKG2C+ T cells.

TCRdb processed the 5' RACE reads again and assigns one entry to each CDR3 protein, with no DNA. The repertoire shows about 260,000 distinct CDR3 sequences; the top ten hold approximately 0.41%. This CDR3 comprises 15 residues. Germline CDR1 and CDR2: LNHDA and SQIVND (reference sequence). This clonotype was obtained from a man younger than 35 in good health. This rearrangement joins TRBV19 to TRBJ2-1; TCRdb calls TRBD2, which cannot be checked without DNA. The sequencing sample was made of blood T cells: a sorted CD56 or NKG2C T cell subset, CD4+ or CD8+ T cells, or bulk PBMC T cells (not recorded which). The CDR3 protein is CASSEGKSSYNEQFF. The full variable domain, with the rest looked up from reference TRBV19 and TRBJ2-1, is DGGITQSPKYLFRKEGQNVTLSCEQNLNHDAMYWYRQDPGQGLRLIYYSQIVNDFQKGDIAEGYSVSREKKESFPLTVTSAQKNPTAFYLCASSEGKSSYNEQFFGPGTRLTVL.